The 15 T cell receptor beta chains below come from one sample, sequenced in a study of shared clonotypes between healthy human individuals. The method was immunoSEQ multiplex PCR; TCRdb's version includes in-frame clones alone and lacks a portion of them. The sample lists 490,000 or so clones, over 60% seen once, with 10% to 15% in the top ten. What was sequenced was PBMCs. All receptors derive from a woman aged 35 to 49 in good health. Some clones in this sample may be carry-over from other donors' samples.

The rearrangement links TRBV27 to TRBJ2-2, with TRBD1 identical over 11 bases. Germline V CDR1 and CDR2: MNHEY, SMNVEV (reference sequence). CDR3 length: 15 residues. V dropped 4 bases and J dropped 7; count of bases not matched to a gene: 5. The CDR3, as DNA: TGTGCCAGCAGTTCTAGGACAGGGGGCCACGGGGAGCTGTTTTTT. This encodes CASSSRTGGHGELFF.

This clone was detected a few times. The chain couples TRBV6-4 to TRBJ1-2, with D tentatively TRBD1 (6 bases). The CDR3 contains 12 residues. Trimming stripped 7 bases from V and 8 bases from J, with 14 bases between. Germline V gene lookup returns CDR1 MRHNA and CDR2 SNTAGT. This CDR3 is CASTDEGDGYTF. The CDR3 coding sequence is TGTGCCAGCACCGACGAGGGGGACGGCTACACCTTC.

The CDR3 sequence is CASRFTGCNEAFF. The CDR3, as DNA: TGTGCCAGTAGGTTTACAGGGTGTAATGAAGCTTTCTTT. The V gene is TRBV19, the J gene TRBJ1-1; possibly TRBD1 for D (6 bases). Trimming removed 6 bases at V and 7 bases at J, with 15 bases between. CDR1 LNHDA and CDR2 SQIVND come from the germline V gene (reference sequence). The CDR3 spans 13 residues. Variable domain in full (rest from reference TRBV19 and TRBJ1-1): DGGITQSPKYLFRKEGQNVTLSCEQNLNHDAMYWYRQDPGQGLRLIYYSQIVNDFQKGDIAEGYSVSREKKESFPLTVTSAQKNPTAFYLCASRFTGCNEAFFGQGTRLTVV.

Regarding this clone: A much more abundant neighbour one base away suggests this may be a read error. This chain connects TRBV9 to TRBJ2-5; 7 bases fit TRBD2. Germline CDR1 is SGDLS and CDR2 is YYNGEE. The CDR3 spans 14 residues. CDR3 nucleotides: TGTGCCAGCAGCCAAACTAGCGACCAAGAGATCCAGTACTTC. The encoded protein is CASSQTSDQEIQYF.

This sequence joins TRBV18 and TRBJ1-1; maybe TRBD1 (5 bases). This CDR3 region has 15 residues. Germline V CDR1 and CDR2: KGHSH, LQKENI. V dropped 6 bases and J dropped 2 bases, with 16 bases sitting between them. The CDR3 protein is CASSTSGTDNTEAFF. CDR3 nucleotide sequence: TGTGCCAGCTCCACGTCCGGGACGGACAACACTGAAGCTTTCTTT.

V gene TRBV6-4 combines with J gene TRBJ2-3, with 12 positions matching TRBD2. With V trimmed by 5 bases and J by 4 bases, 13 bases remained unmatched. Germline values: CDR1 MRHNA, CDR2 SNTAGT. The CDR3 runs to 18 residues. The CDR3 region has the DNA TGTGCCAGCAGTCCAATAATCGGACTAGCGGGATCGGCAGATACGCAGTATTTT. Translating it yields CASSPIIGLAGSADTQYF.

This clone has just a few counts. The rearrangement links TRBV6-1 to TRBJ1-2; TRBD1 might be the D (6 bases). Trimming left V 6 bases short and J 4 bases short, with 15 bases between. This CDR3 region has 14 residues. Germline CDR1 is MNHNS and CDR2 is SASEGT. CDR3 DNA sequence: TGTGCCAGCAGCCCTACAGGGTCCGCCTATGGCTACACCTTC. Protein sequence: CASSPTGSAYGYTF.

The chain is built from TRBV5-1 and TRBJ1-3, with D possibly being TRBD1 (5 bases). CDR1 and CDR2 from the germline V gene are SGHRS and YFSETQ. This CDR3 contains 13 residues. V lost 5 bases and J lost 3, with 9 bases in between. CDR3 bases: TGCGCCAGCAGGCAGGGAAGTGGAAACACCATATATTTT. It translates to CASRQGSGNTIYF. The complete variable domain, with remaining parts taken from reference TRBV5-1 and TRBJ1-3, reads KAGVTQTPRYLIKTRGQQVTLSCSPISGHRSVSWYQQTPGQGLQFLFEYFSETQRNKGNFPGRFSGRQFSNSRSEMNVSTLELGDSALYLCASRQGSGNTIYFGEGSWLTVV.

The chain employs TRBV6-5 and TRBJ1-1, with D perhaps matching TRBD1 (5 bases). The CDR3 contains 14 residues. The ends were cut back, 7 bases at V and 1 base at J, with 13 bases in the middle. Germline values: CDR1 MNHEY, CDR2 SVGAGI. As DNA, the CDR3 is TGTGCCAGCACCCCCCCCGGACAGAACACTGAAGCTTTCTTT. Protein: CASTPPGQNTEAFF.

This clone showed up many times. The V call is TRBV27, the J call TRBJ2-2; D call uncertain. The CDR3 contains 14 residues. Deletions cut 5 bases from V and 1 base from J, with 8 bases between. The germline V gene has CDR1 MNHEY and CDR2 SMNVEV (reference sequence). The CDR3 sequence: CASSPQLNTGELFF. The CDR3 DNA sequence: TGTGCCAGCAGTCCCCAATTGAACACCGGGGAGCTGTTTTTT.

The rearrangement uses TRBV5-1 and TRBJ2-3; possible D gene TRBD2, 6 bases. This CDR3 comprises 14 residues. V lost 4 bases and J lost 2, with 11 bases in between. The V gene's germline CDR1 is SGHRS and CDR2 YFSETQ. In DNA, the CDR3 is TGCGCCAGCAGCCTGGGACTTCACACAGATACGCAGTATTTT. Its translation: CASSLGLHTDTQYF.

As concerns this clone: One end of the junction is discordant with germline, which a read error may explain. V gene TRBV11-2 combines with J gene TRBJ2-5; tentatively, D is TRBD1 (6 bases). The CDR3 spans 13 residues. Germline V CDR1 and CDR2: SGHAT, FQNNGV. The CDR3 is CASSSPNIQGLDF. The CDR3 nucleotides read TGTGCCAGCAGCTCCCCAAATATACAGGGTTTGGACTTC. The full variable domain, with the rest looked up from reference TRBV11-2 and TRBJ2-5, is EAGVAQSPRYKIIEKRQSVAFWCNPISGHATLYWYQQILGQGPKLLIQFQNNGVVDDSQLPKDRFSAERLKGVDSTLKIQPAKLEDSAVYLCASSSPNIQGLDFGPGTRLLVL.

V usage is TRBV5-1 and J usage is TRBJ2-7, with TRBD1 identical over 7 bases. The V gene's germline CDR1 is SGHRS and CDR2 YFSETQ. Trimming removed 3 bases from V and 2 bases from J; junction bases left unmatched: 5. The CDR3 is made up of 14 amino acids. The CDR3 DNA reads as TGCGCCAGCAGCTCGTCCGGGACAGCCTACGAGCAGTACTTC. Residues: CASSSSGTAYEQYF.

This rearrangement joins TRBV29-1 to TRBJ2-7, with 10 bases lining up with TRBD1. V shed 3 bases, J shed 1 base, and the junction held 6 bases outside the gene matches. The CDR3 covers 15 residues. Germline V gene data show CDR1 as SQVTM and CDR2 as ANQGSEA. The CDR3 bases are TGCAGCGTTGAGTGGGCGGGACAGGGGTCCTACGAGCAGTACTTC. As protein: CSVEWAGQGSYEQYF.

This CDR3 is CASSLALVTSGRPVVDTQYF. The CDR3 coding sequence is TGCGCCAGCAGCTTGGCCCTGGTGACTAGCGGGAGGCCGGTGGTAGATACGCAGTATTTT. The gene calls are TRBV5-1 and TRBJ2-3; 13 positions agree with TRBD2. The CDR3 is 20 residues long. The germline CDR1 and CDR2 sequences are SGHRS and YFSETQ. With 0 bases clipped from V and 5 bases from J, the junction kept 15 bases outside the gene matches.